Presented here are 9 T cell receptor beta chains from one specimen sequenced in a study of T cell responses to AZD1222 COVID-19 vaccine. Libraries were prepared by immunoSEQ multiplex PCR; TCRdb keeps only in-frame clonotypes and omits some of them. Of 130,000 to 150,000 clones in the sample, approximately 90% are singletons; the top ten hold roughly 1.5%. The sequencing here drew on peripheral blood, taken 28 days after the second AZD1222 dose. The source of these receptors is an adult who received the AZD1222 COVID-19 vaccine.

This clone has a single count. The CDR3 DNA follows: TGTGCCAGCAGTGAAATGGTTAGCAATCAGCCCCAGCATTTT. It encodes CASSEMVSNQPQHF. The rearrangement links TRBV6-1 to TRBJ1-5; no firm D call. V was clipped by 2 bases and J by 0 bases, with 5 bases between them. Germline loops: CDR1 MNHNS, CDR2 SASEGT. CDR3 size: 14 residues.

CDR3 region: CASSLDPPTTGGSSGANVLTF. The CDR3 DNA reads as TGCGCCAGCAGCTTGGACCCCCCTACTACAGGGGGCAGCTCTGGGGCCAACGTCCTGACTTTC. The chain couples TRBV5-1 to TRBJ2-6; 9 positions agree with TRBD1. This CDR3 has 21 residues. CDR1 is SGHRS and CDR2 is YFSETQ in the germline V gene. V was pared by 0 bases and J by 0 bases, with 13 bases of the junction left unmatched.

The chain has TRBV7-8 and TRBJ2-2, with D unclear. The CDR3 extends over 14 amino acids. Germline V gene data show CDR1 as SGHVS and CDR2 as FQNEAQ. Trimming removed 2 bases at V and 4 bases at J, with 8 bases between. The CDR3 sequence is CASSLFGVTGELFF. DNA of the CDR3: TGTGCCAGCAGCTTATTTGGGGTCACCGGGGAGCTGTTTTTT. The full variable domain, with the rest looked up from reference TRBV7-8 and TRBJ2-2, is GAGVSQSPRYKVAKRGQDVALRCDPISGHVSLFWYQQALGQGPEFLTYFQNEAQLDKSGLPSDRFFAERPEGSVSTLKIQRTQQEDSAVYLCASSLFGVTGELFFGEGSRLTVL.

The chain links TRBV18 to TRBJ2-7; 9 bases line up with TRBD1. Germline lookup yields CDR1 KGHSH and CDR2 LQKENI. After removal of 2 bases from V and 2 bases from J, the junction contained 7 bases not matched to a gene. The CDR3 sequence is 16 residues long. CDR3 in amino acids: CASSPRMGQGTYEQYF. In nucleotides, the CDR3 is TGTGCCAGCTCACCAAGGATGGGACAGGGAACCTACGAGCAGTACTTC.

The count of this clone is one. The V call is TRBV9, the J call TRBJ2-1; D gene ambiguous. This CDR3 is 15 amino acids long. Between the trimmed V and J ends, which lost 0 bases and 2 bases, there was a span of 9 bases. CDR1 is SGDLS, CDR2 YYNGEE, per germline. The CDR3 sequence: CASSVDSPTYNEQFF. The DNA for the CDR3 is TGTGCCAGCAGCGTAGACAGTCCTACCTACAATGAGCAGTTCTTC. Drawing the rest from reference TRBV9 and TRBJ2-1, the complete variable domain is DSGVTQTPKHLITATGQRVTLRCSPRSGDLSVYWYQQSLDQGLQFLIQYYNGEERAKGNILERFSAQQFPDLHSELNLSSLELGDSALYFCASSVDSPTYNEQFFGPGTRLTVL.

The V call is TRBV7-9, the J call TRBJ1-1; D call uncertain. Trimming cost V 2 bases and J 3 bases, with 10 bases left between them. Germline V gene data show CDR1 as SEHNR and CDR2 as FQNEAQ (reference sequence). There are 14 residues in the CDR3. This CDR3 is CASSLTRGDTEAFF. The CDR3 DNA reads as TGTGCCAGCAGCTTAACCCGGGGAGACACTGAAGCTTTCTTT.

The rearrangement joins TRBV4-1 to TRBJ2-1, with 8 bases identical to TRBD2. This CDR3 spans 14 amino acids. CDR1 is MGHRA and CDR2 is YSYEKL in the germline V gene. The V and J ends lost 8 bases and 0 bases, in that order; junction bases with no gene match: 3. This CDR3 is CASREGFSYNEQFF. The CDR3 bases are TGCGCCAGCCGGGAGGGCTTCTCCTACAATGAGCAGTTCTTC.

The chain uses TRBV7-9 and TRBJ2-3; D call uncertain. Germline assignment: CDR1 SEHNR and CDR2 FQNEAQ (reference sequence). Between the trimmed V and J ends, which lost 7 bases and 4 bases, there was a span of 9 bases. CDR3 length: 12 amino acids. The CDR3 sequence: CASMPVSDTQYF. The CDR3 DNA follows: TGTGCCAGCATGCCAGTTTCAGATACGCAGTATTTT.

CDR3 sequence (DNA): TGTGCCACCAGTGATCTTAGCACAGATACGCAGTATTTT. It codes for CATSDLSTDTQYF. This chain uses TRBV24-1 with TRBJ2-3; unclear D gene. CDR3 size: 13 residues. Germline lookup yields CDR1 KGHDR and CDR2 SFDVKD. V was cut by 3 bases and J by 0 bases, with 3 bases left in between.